The clone carrying this TCR beta chain was detected only a few times. Antigen: not known. These data belong to a study of blood T cells in healthy people across ages. Losses at the gene ends were 4 bases for V and 0 bases for J; bases not matched to a gene: 5. The CDR3 has 16 residues. Germline CDR1 SGHRS, CDR2 YFSETQ. General study points: Whereas aged donors had fewer naive CD4+ cells, long-lived donors had more of them and higher diversity. A roughly linear age-dependent decrease characterized TCR beta diversity per million T cells.

Through a sample-barcoded 5' primer and a J-beta primer mix, a second PCR was run for roughly 6 to 11 cycles. MiXCR, applied by TCRdb to the 5' RACE reads, yields one record per CDR3 protein. Among around 790,000 distinct CDR3 sequences, under 45% were seen once, and the ten largest hold 15% to 25%. Sequenced sample: blood. This TCR was recovered from a man between 60 and 70 years old in good health. V usage is TRBV5-1 and J usage is TRBJ2-1; TRBD2 aligns across 9 bases. The CDR3 loop is CASSLGTSSSYNEQFF. DNA for the CDR3: TGCGCCAGCAGCCTAGGGACTAGCAGCTCCTACAATGAGCAGTTCTTC.